This T cell receptor (beta chain) came from a study of vaccination and CD4 T cells after COVID-19. As concerns this clonotype: Its antigen is unidentified.

Per the germline V gene, CDR1 is MGHRA and CDR2 is YSYEKL. V lost 4 bases to trimming and J lost 1 base, with 14 bases between them. This CDR3 is built from 16 residues. Indicated treatment: approximately 9-day PBMC culture with coronavirus spike peptide pools or control peptides (ViraFEST assay). Once obtained from cultured CD4+ T cells, the DNA was sequenced using the Oncomine TCR Beta short-read assay. Via MiXCR, TCRdb re-called the PCR reads, giving one row per CDR3 protein. The sample contains roughly 11,000 distinct CDR3 sequences, around 41% of which appear only once. The J gene is TRBJ1-3, the V gene TRBV4-1, with a tentative D call TRBD1 (6 bases). Sequencing was performed on CD4+ T cells from blood, cultured in vitro, taken after SARS-CoV-2 vaccination. The TCR comes from a human donor who had recovered from COVID-19. CDR3 in amino acids: CASSRRTAQSGNTIYF. For the CDR3, the DNA is TGCGCCAGCAGCCGGCGGACAGCCCAGTCTGGAAACACCATATATTTT.